This record covers a single TCR beta chain. In the study's own analysis: Amplification of reference gene primers was used by the study to estimate nucleated cell counts. Data came from immunoSEQ multiplex PCR; TCRdb stores just in-frame clones and leaves some out. Clonal size and the V and J genes are those of that table, whereas D and trimming came from the DNA. The table has approximately 120,000 clones, more than 65% seen once. This entry comes from a study of blood T cell repertoires in COVID-19. Looking at the study overall: The United States, Italy and Spain supplied acute and convalescent COVID-19 samples. PBMCs, B-cell-depleted T cells, or T cells were the source of the cDNA or gDNA that made up the material.

The source is a woman over 75 with active or convalescent COVID-19. Sequencing was carried out using peripheral blood.

This CDR3 is CASSLGVGSQVNEKLFF. DNA for the CDR3: TGTGCCAGCAGTTTAGGGGTAGGGTCACAGGTTAATGAAAAACTGTTTTTT. The rearrangement joins TRBV28 to TRBJ1-4, with D perhaps TRBD1 (5 bases). Trimming took off 2 bases at V and 4 bases at J, with 17 bases between the two ends. The CDR3 consists of 17 residues. Germline V gene sequence: CDR1 MDHEN, CDR2 SYDVKM.